This is a list of T cell receptor beta chains from one sample in a study of blood T cell repertoires in COVID-19. TCRdb keeps only in-frame clones here, not all; method: immunoSEQ multiplex PCR. The sample has tens of thousands of clones, about 90% seen once. Sequencing was done on a sample of peripheral blood. The receptors originated from a human donor with active COVID-19. The donor label of this sample is uncertain. CDR3s include the opening cysteine and the closing phenylalanine or tryptophan. The order of the fields is CDR3 protein, CDR3 DNA, clone size, CDR3 length, D gene, V gene, J gene. A D gene is named only where the DNA matches it firmly. Only some rows state a clone size, as once, few, many or a class for expanded clones.

CASSLGTGAIASYNEQFF,TGTGCCAGCAGCTTAGGGACAGGGGCAATCGCATCCTACAATGAGCAGTTCTTC,-,18,TRBD1,TRBV7-9,TRBJ2-1
CASSLFEETQYF,TGTGCCAGCAGTTTGTTCGAAGAGACCCAGTACTTC,-,12,-,TRBV28,TRBJ2-5
CASSHPTRGEINEQFF,TGTGCCAGCAGCCACCCGACTAGAGGAGAGATCAATGAGCAGTTCTTC,-,16,-,TRBV28,TRBJ2-1
CASSFSPGANMNTEAFF,TGTGCCAGCAGCTTTTCTCCAGGGGCGAACATGAACACTGAAGCTTTCTTT,-,17,-,TRBV11-2,TRBJ1-1
CATRQSDEQFF,TGTGCCACCAGACAGTCCGATGAGCAGTTCTTC,-,11,-,TRBV24-1,TRBJ2-1
CSASLRTGQVEQYF,TGCAGTGCTAGTCTACGGACAGGGCAAGTCGAGCAGTACTTC,-,14,TRBD1,TRBV20-1,TRBJ2-7
CASSIAGMNTEAFF,TGTGCCAGTAGTATAGCGGGGATGAACACTGAAGCTTTCTTT,-,14,-,TRBV19,TRBJ1-1
CASSPGVAGDYNEQFF,TGTGCCAGCAGCCCTGGGGTAGCGGGAGACTACAATGAGCAGTTCTTC,once,16,TRBD2,TRBV28,TRBJ2-1
CAWSVIQGHGYTF,TGTGCCTGGAGTGTAATCCAGGGGCATGGCTACACCTTC,-,13,-,TRBV30,TRBJ1-2
CASRRHRSANTEAFF,TGTGCCAGCAGACGCCACAGGTCCGCGAACACTGAAGCTTTCTTT,-,15,-,TRBV11-3,TRBJ1-1
CATSRDRNLPYNEQFF,TGTGCCACCAGCAGAGATAGAAACTTGCCCTACAATGAGCAGTTCTTC,once,16,-,TRBV15,TRBJ2-1
CSVEDLTREQYF,TGCAGCGTTGAAGATCTGACGCGGGAGCAGTACTTC,few,12,-,TRBV29-1,TRBJ2-7
CASSLSTATLHGELFF,TGCGCCAGCAGTCTATCGACAGCGACCCTTCACGGGGAGCTGTTTTTT,-,16,-,TRBV4-3,TRBJ2-2
CASSLQNLAGDEQYF,TGCGCCAGCAGCTTGCAGAACCTAGCGGGTGACGAGCAGTACTTC,-,15,TRBD2,TRBV5-1,TRBJ2-7
CASSSSGITDTQYF,TGTGCCAGCAGCAGTAGCGGAATCACAGATACGCAGTATTTT,-,14,-,TRBV7-9,TRBJ2-3
CASSQGGQPGETQYF,TGTGCCAGCAGCCAAGGGGGCCAACCAGGGGAGACCCAGTACTTC,-,15,TRBD1,TRBV7-2,TRBJ2-5
CASVEGQRNQPQHF,TGTGCCAGCGTGGAGGGACAGCGTAATCAGCCCCAGCATTTT,-,14,TRBD1,TRBV19,TRBJ1-5
CASSQDFEGLDGYTF,TGCGCCAGCAGCCAAGATTTTGAGGGTTTGGATGGCTACACCTTC,-,15,-,TRBV4-3,TRBJ1-2
CASRAGLAGGDTQYF,TGTGCCAGCAGAGCGGGACTAGCGGGAGGAGATACGCAGTATTTT,-,15,TRBD2,TRBV6-5,TRBJ2-3
CASSLVEFSYEQYF,TGTGCCAGCAGCTTAGTGGAGTTCTCCTACGAGCAGTACTTC,once,14,-,TRBV7-2,TRBJ2-7
CASSLDWYEKLFF,TGTGCCAGCAGCCTGGACTGGTACGAAAAACTGTTTTTT,-,13,-,TRBV11-2,TRBJ1-4
CASRLEDRDNYGYTF,TGTGCCAGCAGACTAGAGGACAGGGACAACTATGGCTACACCTTC,-,15,TRBD1,TRBV28,TRBJ1-2
CASSFLGGDSPLHF,TGTGCCAGCAGCTTTCTGGGGGGGGATTCACCCCTCCACTTT,-,14,-,TRBV11-2,TRBJ1-6
CASSMGRGQRETQYF,TGTGCCAGTAGTATGGGCAGGGGGCAGAGGGAGACCCAGTACTTC,-,15,TRBD1,TRBV19,TRBJ2-5
CASSYSLLASKETQYF,TGTGCCAGCAGTTACTCGCTCCTAGCGAGTAAAGAGACCCAGTACTTC,-,16,-,TRBV6-5,TRBJ2-5
CASSLVAVSYEQYF,TGTGCCAGCAGCTTAGTCGCAGTCTCCTACGAGCAGTACTTC,few,14,-,TRBV7-2,TRBJ2-7
CASSPAGGRATNEKLFF,TGTGCCAGCTCACCAGCAGGTGGCAGGGCAACTAATGAAAAACTGTTTTTT,-,17,-,TRBV18,TRBJ1-4
CASSLVGSGRGGDEQFF,TGTGCCAGCAGCTTAGTTGGTAGCGGGAGGGGGGGTGATGAGCAGTTCTTC,-,17,TRBD2,TRBV7-2,TRBJ2-1
CASSVASGIGNTIYF,TGTGCCAGCAGCGTAGCTTCAGGGATCGGAAACACCATATATTTT,once,15,-,TRBV9,TRBJ1-3
CASRSQGTEPQHF,TGTGCCAGCAGATCACAGGGCACGGAGCCCCAGCATTTT,-,13,-,TRBV2,TRBJ1-5
CASSPGTSGTEEQFF,TGTGCCAGCAGCCCGGGGACTAGCGGAACGGAGGAGCAGTTCTTC,-,15,TRBD2,TRBV11-3,TRBJ2-1
CASSLSQIGGHLEQYF,TGTGCCAGCAGCTTATCCCAAATAGGGGGCCACCTCGAGCAGTACTTC,-,16,TRBD1,TRBV7-6,TRBJ2-7
CAWSQGTEETQYF,TGTGCCTGGAGTCAGGGGACAGAAGAGACCCAGTACTTC,-,13,TRBD1,TRBV30,TRBJ2-5
CASSIAAGGPEAFF,TGTGCCAGTAGTATAGCGGCGGGGGGCCCTGAAGCTTTCTTT,-,14,-,TRBV19,TRBJ1-1
CASSIELRNEQFF,TGTGCCAGTAGTATAGAGTTGCGGAATGAGCAGTTCTTC,-,13,-,TRBV19,TRBJ2-1
CASSPSTVSNYGYTF,TGTGCCAGCTCCCCTTCCACAGTGTCTAACTATGGCTACACCTTC,-,15,-,TRBV18,TRBJ1-2
CASSFSGKGNQPQHF,TGTGCCAGCAGTTTTTCAGGGAAGGGCAATCAGCCCCAGCATTTT,once,15,-,TRBV27,TRBJ1-5
CASSLGTGGGYTF,TGCGCCAGCAGCTTGGGGACAGGGGGAGGCTACACCTTC,-,13,TRBD1,TRBV5-1,TRBJ1-2
CSVGGTGSSYEQYF,TGCAGCGTTGGCGGGACAGGGAGCTCCTACGAGCAGTACTTC,few,14,TRBD1,TRBV29-1,TRBJ2-7
CASSQVVSPNAYEQYF,TGTGCCAGCAGCCAAGTGGTGTCCCCTAACGCCTACGAGCAGTACTTC,-,16,-,TRBV3-1/TRBV3-2,TRBJ2-7
CASSPRSTSSYEQYF,TGTGCCAGCAGTCCTCGGTCCACTTCTTCCTACGAGCAGTACTTC,-,15,-,TRBV28,TRBJ2-7
CSVTGTGNTDTQYF,TGCAGCGTCACCGGGACAGGGAATACAGATACGCAGTATTTT,-,14,TRBD1,TRBV29-1,TRBJ2-3
CASSVTGDEQFF,TGTGCCAGCAGCGTTACCGGTGATGAGCAGTTCTTC,once,12,-,TRBV9,TRBJ2-1
CASRSGETTQYF,TGCGCCAGCAGGTCAGGTGAGACTACGCAGTATTTT,once,12,-,TRBV5-1,TRBJ2-3
CASSDDRAYGYTF,TGTGCCAGCAGTGATGACAGGGCCTATGGCTACACCTTC,-,13,TRBD1,TRBV2,TRBJ1-2
CASSPARVSGNTIYF,TGTGCCAGCAGCCCAGCTCGGGTTTCTGGAAACACCATATATTTT,-,15,-,TRBV14,TRBJ1-3
CASSRGGTGANVLTF,TGTGCCAGCAGCAGGGGAGGAACTGGGGCCAACGTCCTGACTTTC,-,15,-,TRBV6-2/TRBV6-3,TRBJ2-6
CASSYLGTGMGTSGTYNEQFF,TGTGCCAGCAGTTATCTGGGGACAGGGATGGGGACTAGCGGGACCTACAATGAGCAGTTCTTC,-,21,TRBD2,TRBV6-2/TRBV6-3,TRBJ2-1